This paragraph reports one T cell receptor (beta chain). Its antigen is not known. The data are from a study of T cells after yellow fever vaccination. Findings and limits, study-wide: Few clonotypes appeared in both CD4 and CD8 compartments.

A universal primer site and UMIs were added as TCR cDNA was made by 5'RACE template switching. TCRdb used MiXCR to reprocess the 5' RACE reads, holding one entry per CDR3 protein. This table has 300,000 to 350,000 distinct CDR3 sequences, about 10% appearing once. With V trimmed by 8 bases and J by 3 bases, 12 bases remained unmatched. The germline CDR1 and CDR2 sequences are KGHSH and LQKENI. The CDR3 is 15 residues long. The sample was CD4+ T cells sorted from PBMCs, taken 45 days after the yellow fever booster vaccination. The chain couples TRBV18 to TRBJ2-5; 7 nucleotides agree with TRBD2. This clonotype was sampled from a man aged 18 to 29 who received the YFV17D yellow fever vaccine. In DNA form, the CDR3 reads TGTGCCAGCGCATCAACTAGCGTTCTAAAAGAGACCCAGTACTTC. It specifies CASASTSVLKETQYF.